A selection of T cell receptor beta chains follows, all from one sample in a study of T cell repertoires in ileal Crohn's disease. Generated by immunoSEQ multiplex PCR, the TCRdb table keeps only in-frame clones and is missing some. The sample records under 2,000 clones, around 88% being singletons. Material for sequencing was ileal tissue. These receptors originate from an adult with Crohn's disease. Both conserved end residues are part of each CDR3. The D gene is left open where the match is weak. Clone size appears in some rows only: once, few, many, or a class for an expanded clone.

j_call: TRBJ1-1; clone_size: NA; d_call: NA; v_call: TRBV5-5; cdr3_nt: TGTGCCAGCAGCCCCCGAGGGGATGGCGGAACTGAAGCTTTCTTT; cdr3_aa: CASSPRGDGGTEAFF
j_call: TRBJ1-5; clone_size: NA; d_call: NA; v_call: TRBV4-1; cdr3_nt: TGCGCCAGCAGCCAAGGTGGGGATGGGGGTGGACAGCCCCAGCATTTT; cdr3_aa: CASSQGGDGGGQPQHF
j_call: TRBJ2-2; clone_size: large; d_call: TRBD2; v_call: TRBV7-3; cdr3_nt: TGTGCCAGCAGCTTCTCCGGGGGGGGAACCGGGGAGCTGTTTTTT; cdr3_aa: CASSFSGGGTGELFF
j_call: TRBJ2-1; clone_size: NA; d_call: NA; v_call: TRBV9; cdr3_nt: TGTGCCAGCAGCGCCAGCTCCTACAATGAGCAGTTCTTC; cdr3_aa: CASSASSYNEQFF
j_call: TRBJ2-1; clone_size: NA; d_call: NA; v_call: TRBV27; cdr3_nt: TGTGCCAGCTCGACGCGGTGGGGTCAGGATGAGCAGTTCTTC; cdr3_aa: CASSTRWGQDEQFF
j_call: TRBJ2-1; clone_size: NA; d_call: TRBD2; v_call: TRBV18; cdr3_nt: TGTGCCAGCTCACCAATACGGCAGCGGGGGAGCTCCTACAATGAGCAGTTCTTC; cdr3_aa: CASSPIRQRGSSYNEQFF
j_call: TRBJ1-1; clone_size: NA; d_call: NA; v_call: TRBV6-5; cdr3_nt: TGTGCCAGCAGTTACTGGGCGGGAGGGACTGAAGCTTTCTTT; cdr3_aa: CASSYWAGGTEAFF
j_call: TRBJ2-1; clone_size: NA; d_call: NA; v_call: TRBV6-6; cdr3_nt: TGTGCCAGCAGTTACTTAGGGGACCTTGGGAATGAGCAGTTCTTC; cdr3_aa: CASSYLGDLGNEQFF
j_call: TRBJ1-2; clone_size: NA; d_call: NA; v_call: TRBV7-9; cdr3_nt: TGTGCCAGCAGCTTAGGACGGACGGCTGGCTACACCTTC; cdr3_aa: CASSLGRTAGYTF
j_call: TRBJ2-5; clone_size: NA; d_call: TRBD1; v_call: TRBV4-1; cdr3_nt: TGCGCCAGCAGCCAAGAGGTGGGGACAGACAACCAAGAGACCCAGTACTTC; cdr3_aa: CASSQEVGTDNQETQYF
j_call: TRBJ2-1; clone_size: NA; d_call: TRBD2; v_call: TRBV18; cdr3_nt: TGTGCCAGCTCACCACCTAGCGGGAGGGCCAACGAGCAGTTCTTC; cdr3_aa: CASSPPSGRANEQFF
j_call: TRBJ2-6; clone_size: NA; d_call: NA; v_call: TRBV10-3; cdr3_nt: TGTGCCATCAGTGAGCTTTGGGGCCCATCCTCTGGGGCCAACGTCCTGACTTTC; cdr3_aa: CAISELWGPSSGANVLTF
j_call: TRBJ2-5; clone_size: NA; d_call: TRBD1; v_call: TRBV5-5; cdr3_nt: TGTGCCAGCAGCCCGGGACAGGGGGCCGTGGAGGGGGAGACCCAGTACTTC; cdr3_aa: CASSPGQGAVEGETQYF
j_call: TRBJ1-2; clone_size: once; d_call: NA; v_call: TRBV6-6; cdr3_nt: TGTGCCAGCGTTGGGGGTGTCTATGGCTACACCTTC; cdr3_aa: CASVGGVYGYTF
j_call: TRBJ1-5; clone_size: NA; d_call: NA; v_call: TRBV7-8; cdr3_nt: TGTGCCAGCAGTCCCGGGACCGCGAATCAGCCCCAGCATTTT; cdr3_aa: CASSPGTANQPQHF
j_call: TRBJ2-1; clone_size: NA; d_call: TRBD2; v_call: TRBV11-1; cdr3_nt: TGTGCCAGCAGCGGACAGCGGGGGGAAACCTACAATGAGCAGTTCTTC; cdr3_aa: CASSGQRGETYNEQFF
j_call: TRBJ2-3; clone_size: NA; d_call: TRBD1; v_call: TRBV7-3; cdr3_nt: TGTGCCAGCAGCTTAGGTTCACAGGGGACCTACACAGATACGCAGTATTTT; cdr3_aa: CASSLGSQGTYTDTQYF
j_call: TRBJ2-1; clone_size: NA; d_call: NA; v_call: TRBV11-2; cdr3_nt: TGTGCCAGCAGCGGACGCACGAGGGGGTCCTACAATGAGCAGTTCTTC; cdr3_aa: CASSGRTRGSYNEQFF
j_call: TRBJ2-7; clone_size: NA; d_call: TRBD2; v_call: TRBV19; cdr3_nt: TGTGCCAGTAGTCCATCAGCGGGAGGCTCCTACGAGCAGTACTTC; cdr3_aa: CASSPSAGGSYEQYF
j_call: TRBJ1-5; clone_size: NA; d_call: NA; v_call: TRBV19; cdr3_nt: TGTGCCAGTAGTACCCCGACAGGCCGCAATCAGCCCCAGCATTTT; cdr3_aa: CASSTPTGRNQPQHF
j_call: TRBJ1-1; clone_size: NA; d_call: TRBD1; v_call: TRBV29-1; cdr3_nt: TGCAGCGTTGAAGATGGACAGGTGAACACTGAAGCTTTCTTT; cdr3_aa: CSVEDGQVNTEAFF
j_call: TRBJ2-5; clone_size: NA; d_call: NA; v_call: TRBV15; cdr3_nt: TGTGCCACCAGCAGAGGGCGCGAGACCCAGTACTTC; cdr3_aa: CATSRGRETQYF
j_call: TRBJ2-5; clone_size: NA; d_call: TRBD2; v_call: TRBV5-1; cdr3_nt: TGCGCCAGCAGCCCCCTTGTGGCGACTAGCGGGAGAGGGACCCAGTACTTC; cdr3_aa: CASSPLVATSGRGTQYF
j_call: TRBJ2-2; clone_size: NA; d_call: NA; v_call: TRBV6-5; cdr3_nt: TGTGCCAGCAGTGCAGGGGGGGTCAAGGAGCTGTTTTTT; cdr3_aa: CASSAGGVKELFF
j_call: TRBJ1-2; clone_size: NA; d_call: NA; v_call: TRBV6-6; cdr3_nt: TGTGCCAGCAGTTGGTTGGCAGGGGAGGAGGATGGCTACACCTTC; cdr3_aa: CASSWLAGEEDGYTF
j_call: TRBJ2-5; clone_size: NA; d_call: TRBD2; v_call: TRBV6-1; cdr3_nt: TGTGCCAGCAGGACTGGGGGGGGGAGGCAAGAGACCCAGTACTTC; cdr3_aa: CASRTGGGRQETQYF
j_call: TRBJ2-2; clone_size: NA; d_call: NA; v_call: TRBV11-2; cdr3_nt: TGTGCCAGCAGCTTAGTCTCTCCAGTGCCCGGGGAGCTGTTTTTT; cdr3_aa: CASSLVSPVPGELFF
j_call: TRBJ1-4; clone_size: NA; d_call: NA; v_call: TRBV29-1; cdr3_nt: TGCAGCGTAACAGGGCCTCTTGCAACTAATGAAAAACTGTTTTTT; cdr3_aa: CSVTGPLATNEKLFF
j_call: TRBJ2-7; clone_size: NA; d_call: NA; v_call: TRBV4-1; cdr3_nt: TGCGCCAGCAGCCAAGGGGCGTCACCCGAGCAGTACTTC; cdr3_aa: CASSQGASPEQYF
j_call: TRBJ1-4; clone_size: NA; d_call: NA; v_call: TRBV25-1; cdr3_nt: TGTGCCAGCAGTGATGAAACAGCCCAAGGGGCTAATGAAAAACTGTTTTTT; cdr3_aa: CASSDETAQGANEKLFF
j_call: TRBJ1-4; clone_size: NA; d_call: TRBD1; v_call: TRBV7-9; cdr3_nt: TGTGCCAGCAGCCCGGGACAGTCAAATGAAAAACTGTTTTTT; cdr3_aa: CASSPGQSNEKLFF
j_call: TRBJ1-4; clone_size: once; d_call: NA; v_call: TRBV6-5; cdr3_nt: TGTGCCAGCAGAGGTTACAGAACAACTAATGAAAAACTGTTTTTT; cdr3_aa: CASRGYRTTNEKLFF
j_call: TRBJ1-1; clone_size: NA; d_call: NA; v_call: TRBV4-1; cdr3_nt: TGCGCCAGCAGCCAAGATTTCCAGGGAAGGGTCTTGACTGAAGCTTTCTTT; cdr3_aa: CASSQDFQGRVLTEAFF
j_call: TRBJ2-1; clone_size: NA; d_call: NA; v_call: TRBV5-6; cdr3_nt: TGTGCCAGCAGCTTGTCCCACGTGGTGGGGAATGAGCAGTTCTTC; cdr3_aa: CASSLSHVVGNEQFF
j_call: TRBJ1-2; clone_size: once; d_call: NA; v_call: TRBV30; cdr3_nt: TGTGCCTGGGGGAAGGGCCTCTATGGCTACACCTTC; cdr3_aa: CAWGKGLYGYTF
j_call: TRBJ2-1; clone_size: NA; d_call: TRBD1; v_call: TRBV6-1; cdr3_nt: TGTGCCAGCCTCTTGAGGGGGCTCAACAATGAGCAGTTCTTC; cdr3_aa: CASLLRGLNNEQFF
j_call: TRBJ2-2; clone_size: once; d_call: TRBD1; v_call: TRBV15; cdr3_nt: TGTGCCACCAGCAGAGATCGAAGACAGGGGGTCACCGGGGAGCTGTTTTTT; cdr3_aa: CATSRDRRQGVTGELFF
j_call: TRBJ2-7; clone_size: NA; d_call: TRBD2; v_call: TRBV27; cdr3_nt: TGTGCCAGCAACGCTATGGGAGGGGTAAGTGGCGAGCAGTACTTC; cdr3_aa: CASNAMGGVSGEQYF
j_call: TRBJ2-5; clone_size: NA; d_call: NA; v_call: TRBV7-8; cdr3_nt: TGTGCCAGCAGTCTGAGGGTACGGGAGACCCAGTACTTC; cdr3_aa: CASSLRVRETQYF
j_call: TRBJ2-7; clone_size: once; d_call: TRBD1; v_call: TRBV5-1; cdr3_nt: TGCGCCAGCAGCCCCAGGGGGAACGAGCAGTACTTC; cdr3_aa: CASSPRGNEQYF
j_call: TRBJ2-5; clone_size: NA; d_call: TRBD1; v_call: TRBV4-3; cdr3_nt: TGCGCCAGCAGCCAAGACGGGACAGGGGGTGGGGAGACCCAGTACTTC; cdr3_aa: CASSQDGTGGGETQYF
j_call: TRBJ1-5; clone_size: NA; d_call: NA; v_call: TRBV9; cdr3_nt: TGTGCCAGCAGCGTAGGTGGCCAGAACAATCAGCCCCAGCATTTT; cdr3_aa: CASSVGGQNNQPQHF
j_call: TRBJ1-5; clone_size: NA; d_call: NA; v_call: TRBV6-1; cdr3_nt: TGTGCCAGCAGTGAAACGGGCAGGGTAGGCAATCAGCCCCAGCATTTT; cdr3_aa: CASSETGRVGNQPQHF